A single sample gave rise to the 31 T cell receptor beta chains below, sequenced in a study of blood T cell repertoires in COVID-19. Produced via immunoSEQ multiplex PCR; TCRdb's table is partial and in-frame only. The sample lists 150,000 or so clones, about 80% seen once, with 9.5% to 13% in the top ten. The sequenced material came from peripheral blood. The origin of the receptors is a woman in her sixties with COVID-19, enrolled during active disease.

This clone was observed a handful of times. The rearrangement joins TRBV5-5 to TRBJ2-1; D might be TRBD1 (6 bases). The CDR3 consists of 17 residues. CDR1 and CDR2 from the germline V gene are SGHKS and YYEKEE (reference sequence). Deletions cut 4 bases from V and 5 bases from J, with 22 bases between. CDR3: CASSGSGYRVSNNEQFF. The CDR3 DNA sequence: TGTGCCAGCAGCGGCTCGGGATACAGGGTGAGCAACAATGAGCAGTTCTTC.

About this clone itself: At one boundary the junction diverges from the germline segment, which might be a read error. J is TRBJ2-7 and V is TRBV13; D possibly corresponds to TRBD1 (6 bases). CDR1 is PRHDT and CDR2 is FYEKMQ in the germline V gene (reference sequence). The CDR3 covers 14 residues. The DNA of the CDR3 is TGTGCCAGCAGCCTAGGAGGACAGAGCTACGAGCAGTACTTC. Its protein is CASSLGGQSYEQYF.

The gene calls are TRBV11-2 and TRBJ2-3, with no clear D. Per the germline V gene, CDR1 is SGHAT and CDR2 is FQNNGV. V dropped 2 bases and J dropped 2 bases, with 11 bases sitting between them. CDR3 length equals 15 residues. DNA of the CDR3: TGTGCCAGCAGCTTATCGCAGGCCCCCACAGATACGCAGTATTTT. Its protein product is CASSLSQAPTDTQYF.

The chain joins TRBV10-3 to TRBJ2-1, with D maybe TRBD1 (7 bases). The germline V gene has CDR1 ENHRY and CDR2 SYGVKD. V was trimmed by 2 bases and J by 6 bases, leaving 17 bases between them. CDR3 length: 16 residues. The CDR3 coding sequence is TGTGCCATCAGTGAGAGGGGGGACAAGGGGGCCAATGAGCAGTTCTTC. Translation gives CAISERGDKGANEQFF.

This clone was recorded once. The DNA for the CDR3 is TGTGCCAGCAGTCGGACTAGACTTTCCAATGAGCAGTTCTTC. This translates into CASSRTRLSNEQFF. The chain is built from TRBV6-5 and TRBJ2-1; 7 bases match TRBD2. The CDR3 spans 14 residues. V shed 5 bases and J 6 bases; nucleotides not matched to a gene: 7. Germline V lookup: CDR1 MNHEY, CDR2 SVGAGI.

The chain joins TRBV3-1 (or the pseudogene TRBV3-2) to TRBJ2-1, with a possible D match to TRBD2 (6 bases). There are 19 residues in the CDR3. Looked up from germline, CDR1 is LGHDT and CDR2 is YNNKEL (reference sequence). Trimming left V 0 bases short and J 2 bases short, with 20 bases between. The CDR3 bases are TGTGCCAGCAGCCAAGATCTCGGAGGGGCCCAGGACGCCTACAATGAGCAGTTCTTC. Translated: CASSQDLGGAQDAYNEQFF.

DNA for the CDR3: TGTGCCAGCAGCTTATTCGGGACAGATACGCAGTATTTT. Amino acid sequence: CASSLFGTDTQYF. The V call is TRBV13, the J call TRBJ2-3; D is ambiguous. CDR1 and CDR2 (germline): PRHDT, FYEKMQ (reference sequence). This CDR3 spans 13 amino acids. V was shortened by 2 bases and J by 3 bases, with 6 bases between the two germline ends.

This clone has only a few counts. The chain joins TRBV19 to TRBJ1-5; D is perhaps TRBD1 (5 bases). The germline V and J ends were trimmed by 8 bases and 5 bases, with 10 bases remaining between them. The CDR3 consists of 12 residues. The V gene's germline CDR1 is LNHDA and CDR2 SQIVND (reference sequence). CDR3 in amino acids: CASEGAYQPQHF. The CDR3 DNA follows: TGTGCCAGTGAAGGGGCCTATCAGCCCCAGCATTTT.

In the case of this clone: The identical CDR3 is also encoded by other nucleotide sequences in the sample. The rearrangement uses TRBV2 and TRBJ1-5; D unresolved. The germline V and J ends were trimmed by 2 bases and 0 bases, with 5 bases remaining between them. The CDR3 has 14 residues. Germline V gene sequence: CDR1 SNHLY, CDR2 FYNNEI. The DNA of the CDR3 is TGTGCCAGCAGTGAACAGTATAGCAATCAGCCCCAGCATTTT. Translated, it gives CASSEQYSNQPQHF.

V gene TRBV14 combines with J gene TRBJ2-5; perhaps TRBD2 as D (5 bases). This CDR3 comprises 15 residues. Per germline, CDR1 SGHDN and CDR2 FVKESK. V lost 1 base to trimming and J lost 1 base, with 10 bases between them. CDR3 sequence: CASSQGFGVQETQYF. In nucleotides, the CDR3 is TGTGCCAGCAGCCAAGGATTCGGGGTCCAAGAGACCCAGTACTTC.

J is TRBJ1-4 and V is TRBV10-3, with 7 bases matching TRBD1. Looked up from germline, CDR1 is ENHRY and CDR2 is SYGVKD. This CDR3 contains 14 residues. The trim removed 6 bases at V and 8 bases at J, leaving 9 bases unmatched. The CDR3 sequence: CAIRADRWREKLFF. The CDR3 DNA follows: TGTGCCATCAGGGCGGACAGGTGGAGGGAAAAACTGTTTTTT.

The rearrangement links TRBV7-8 to TRBJ1-1; TRBD1 matches at 9 bases. V trimming: 2 bases; J trimming: 4 bases; junction bases outside the gene matches: 11. The CDR3 spans 17 residues. Germline V lookup: CDR1 SGHVS, CDR2 FQNEAQ. The CDR3 sequence: CASSLRGTGFLSTEAFF. CDR3 coding DNA: TGTGCCAGCAGCTTAAGGGGGACAGGGTTTTTGAGCACTGAAGCTTTCTTT.

V and J are TRBV24-1 and TRBJ2-5, with 10 bases aligning to TRBD1. Trimming removed 5 bases from V and 2 bases from J; junction bases left unmatched: 7. The CDR3 length is 16 residues. Germline V gives CDR1 KGHDR, CDR2 SFDVKD. In DNA, the CDR3 is TGTGCCACCAGTGCTCCGGGACAGGGGAGACAAGAGACCCAGTACTTC. It encodes CATSAPGQGRQETQYF.

The genes are TRBV7-3 and TRBJ2-2, with 8 bases fitting TRBD2. Germline assignment: CDR1 SGHTA and CDR2 FQGTGA. This CDR3 comprises 14 residues. The trim removed 4 bases at V and 4 bases at J, leaving 2 bases unmatched. The CDR3 loop is CASSSREGTGELFF. In DNA form, the CDR3 reads TGTGCCAGCAGCTCCCGGGAGGGCACCGGGGAGCTGTTTTTT.

V gene TRBV19 combines with J gene TRBJ1-5, with 8 bases lining up with TRBD1. The V and J ends lost 6 bases and 5 bases, in that order; junction bases with no gene match: 3. CDR1 is LNHDA and CDR2 is SQIVND in the germline V gene (reference sequence). This CDR3 has 13 amino acids. The CDR3 sequence: CASRTGDYQPQHF. The CDR3 bases are TGTGCCAGTAGGACAGGGGACTATCAGCCCCAGCATTTT.

This chain connects TRBV5-1 to TRBJ1-2; 10 bases align to TRBD1. V lost 4 bases and J lost 7; bases outside the gene matches: 16. The germline V gene has CDR1 SGHRS and CDR2 YFSETQ. This CDR3 has 17 amino acids. This chain's CDR3 is CASSPSGQGRESSGYTF. The CDR3, as DNA: TGCGCCAGCAGCCCCTCGGGACAGGGGAGAGAGTCAAGTGGCTACACCTTC.

This rearrangement joins TRBV18 to TRBJ1-2; the match to TRBD1 covers 7 bases. CDR3 size: 14 residues. V dropped 8 bases and J dropped 0; count of bases not matched to a gene: 6. The V gene's germline CDR1 is KGHSH and CDR2 LQKENI. CDR3 sequence: CASTERGPNYGYTF. In DNA form, the CDR3 reads TGTGCCAGCACGGAGAGGGGGCCTAACTATGGCTACACCTTC. Complete variable domain (other parts from reference TRBV18 and TRBJ1-2): NAGVMQNPRHLVRRRGQEARLRCSPMKGHSHVYWYRQLPEEGLKFMVYLQKENIIDESGMPKERFSAEFPKEGPSILRIQQVVRGDSAAYFCASTERGPNYGYTFGSGTRLTVV.

The chain recombines TRBV19 with TRBJ1-5; D is undetermined. Trimming pared 1 base from V and 7 bases from J, leaving 11 bases between. Germline assignment: CDR1 LNHDA and CDR2 SQIVND (reference sequence). This CDR3 region has 14 residues. This chain's CDR3 is CASSIGQLGQPQHF. CDR3 in DNA: TGTGCCAGTAGTATAGGGCAGTTGGGCCAGCCCCAGCATTTT.

The CDR3 spells CASSLDSFGNQPQHF. DNA for the CDR3: TGTGCCAGCAGCTTAGACTCTTTCGGCAATCAGCCCCAGCATTTT. V usage is TRBV7-8 and J usage is TRBJ1-5; the D is unclear. The CDR3 runs 15 residues. Germline V CDR1 and CDR2: SGHVS, FQNEAQ. Trimming cost V 1 base and J 2 bases, with 9 bases left between them. Looking up the rest from reference TRBV7-8 and TRBJ1-5 gives the full variable domain: GAGVSQSPRYKVAKRGQDVALRCDPISGHVSLFWYQQALGQGPEFLTYFQNEAQLDKSGLPSDRFFAERPEGSVSTLKIQRTQQEDSAVYLCASSLDSFGNQPQHFGDGTRLSIL.

The rearrangement uses TRBV11-2 and TRBJ2-2; D possibly corresponds to TRBD1 (5 bases). Germline loops: CDR1 SGHAT, CDR2 FQNNGV. CDR3 length equals 15 residues. With 4 bases removed from V and 1 base from J, the gap between germline ends came to 10 bases. The CDR3, as DNA: TGTGCCAGCAGCTCTTCAGGACAGAACACCGGGGAGCTGTTTTTT. Translation: CASSSSGQNTGELFF.

The chain combines TRBV5-5 with TRBJ1-6; D uncertain. The CDR3 loop spans 15 amino acids. From germline, CDR1 is SGHKS and CDR2 YYEKEE (reference sequence). The V end was cut by 2 bases, the J end by 0 bases, with 6 bases between. The CDR3 is CASSFESSYNSPLHF. CDR3 coding DNA: TGTGCCAGCAGCTTCGAGAGCTCCTATAATTCACCCCTCCACTTT.

CDR3 sequence (DNA): TGTGCCAGCAGCGTAGTGCCTAGCGGGGGTTTGAACACCGGGGAGCTGTTTTTT. Protein: CASSVVPSGGLNTGELFF. The rearrangement links TRBV9 to TRBJ2-2, with 10 bases lining up with TRBD2. Germline values: CDR1 SGDLS, CDR2 YYNGEE. This CDR3 spans 18 amino acids. Unmatched junction bases numbered 6, after V lost 0 bases and J lost 1 base.

The table lists this clone with a count of one. The rearrangement uses TRBV3-1 (or the pseudogene TRBV3-2) and TRBJ1-2; possible D gene TRBD1, 6 bases. The CDR3 is made up of 16 amino acids. V shed 2 bases and J shed 8 bases, with 21 bases lying between them. Germline CDR1 reads LGHDT; CDR2 reads YNNKEL (reference sequence). CDR3 in DNA: TGTGCCAGCAGCCAACCCGGTAAAGGGGGGGCCGGGGGCTACACCTTC. It encodes CASSQPGKGGAGGYTF.

The chain recombines TRBV6-5 with TRBJ1-2, with a weak D call TRBD1 (5 bases). The CDR3 length is 14 residues. With 6 bases removed from V and 0 bases from J, the gap between germline ends came to 11 bases. Germline CDR1 MNHEY, CDR2 SVGAGI. The DNA for the CDR3 is TGTGCCAGCAGGATGACAGCCTCTAACTATGGCTACACCTTC. It yields the protein CASRMTASNYGYTF.

The genes are TRBV18 and TRBJ2-2; 9 bases match TRBD1. The CDR3 sequence is 14 residues long. Germline CDR1 is KGHSH and CDR2 is LQKENI. Germline trimming cut 9 bases from V and 3 bases from J; bases unmatched to any gene: 5. The CDR3 nucleotides are TGTGCCAGTGGGACAGGGAAGTACACCGGGGAGCTGTTTTTT. Protein: CASGTGKYTGELFF.

This clone was detected once. The genes are TRBV10-2 and TRBJ1-2; perhaps TRBD1 as D (5 bases). Germline V gene data show CDR1 as WSHSY and CDR2 as SAAADI. CDR3 length: 14 residues. V was clipped by 3 bases and J by 4 bases, with 12 bases between them. The CDR3 here is CASSDPTVLYGYTF. Written as DNA, the CDR3 is TGCGCCAGCAGTGACCCGACAGTACTCTATGGCTACACCTTC.

In this sample, this clone turned up once. The V and J genes are TRBV24-1 and TRBJ1-5; D ambiguous. The CDR3 consists of 15 residues. Trimming stripped 5 bases from V and 2 bases from J, with 12 bases between. CDR1 and CDR2 (germline): KGHDR, SFDVKD. The CDR3 region is CATSVGGQGNQPQHF. The CDR3 nucleotides read TGTGCCACCAGTGTTGGAGGGCAAGGCAATCAGCCCCAGCATTTT.

V gene TRBV19 combines with J gene TRBJ2-6; D is uncertain. V lost 8 bases to trimming and J lost 0 bases, with 8 bases between them. The germline CDR1 and CDR2 sequences are LNHDA and SQIVND (reference sequence). The CDR3 is 14 residues long. CDR3 residues: CASSDTSGANVLTF. The CDR3, as DNA: TGTGCCAGTTCAGACACCTCTGGGGCCAACGTCCTGACTTTC.

The chain is built from TRBV9 and TRBJ1-2; D perhaps matches TRBD1 (5 bases). V was cut by 0 bases and J by 13 bases, with 16 bases left in between. The CDR3 loop spans 13 amino acids. The germline CDR1 and CDR2 sequences are SGDLS and YYNGEE. Here the CDR3 reads CASSVGLGQGITF. CDR3 DNA: TGTGCCAGCAGCGTAGGGCTAGGGCAGGGAATCACCTTC.

This chain connects TRBV9 to TRBJ1-6; 10 nucleotides line up with TRBD1. Germline-derived CDR1 and CDR2 are SGDLS and YYNGEE. This CDR3 comprises 14 residues. The V segment lost 3 bases and the J segment 9 bases; nucleotides outside the gene matches: 3. DNA of the CDR3: TGTGCCAGCAGCGGACAGGGGGCTTTTTCACCCCTCCACTTT. Translating it yields CASSGQGAFSPLHF. The full variable domain, completed using reference TRBV9 and TRBJ1-6, is DSGVTQTPKHLITATGQRVTLRCSPRSGDLSVYWYQQSLDQGLQFLIQYYNGEERAKGNILERFSAQQFPDLHSELNLSSLELGDSALYFCASSGQGAFSPLHFGNGTRLTVT.

The CDR3 spells CASSRDRNTIYF. The CDR3 DNA follows: TGTGCCAGTAGTCGGGACAGAAACACCATATATTTT. The chain couples TRBV19 to TRBJ1-3; TRBD1 is a possible D gene (6 bases). The CDR3 has 12 residues. The V and J ends lost 5 bases and 5 bases respectively, with 7 bases between them. CDR1 LNHDA and CDR2 SQIVND come from the germline V gene (reference sequence).